A selection of T cell receptor gamma chains follows, all from one sample in a study of gammadelta T cells in human blood. TCRdb reanalyzed the RT-PCR reads using CATT. The table shows more than 200 gamma-chain clones, with around 1.2% occurring only once. The specimen sequenced was non-Vgamma9Vdelta2 gamma-delta T cells from infant blood. These receptors were taken from a human donor. CDR3s leave out the opening cysteine and the closing phenylalanine or tryptophan. Each size is once, few, many, or a class for an expanded clone.

abundance,v_gene,j_gene,CDR3aa
large,TRGV5,TRGJ1/TRGJ2,ATWDRLRYKKL